The 19 T cell receptor beta chains in this list originate from one sample, sequenced in a study of T cells expressing NK-cell markers. TCRdb reanalyzed the 5' RACE reads, giving one entry per CDR3 protein sequence and no DNA. The sample table includes about 400,000 distinct CDR3 sequences. Sequenced: blood T cells: a sorted CD56 or NKG2C T cell subset, CD4+ or CD8+ T cells, or bulk PBMC T cells (not recorded which). These receptors were collected from a woman in her 50s in good health.

This chain links TRBV3-1 with TRBJ2-1; without DNA, the TCRdb call of TRBD2 cannot be checked. Germline CDR1 is LGHDT and CDR2 is YNNKEL (reference sequence). This CDR3 comprises 18 residues. The CDR3 sequence is CASSPWPSGMSSYNEQFF.

The chain recombines TRBV13 with TRBJ2-7; absent DNA, TCRdb's TRBD1 call cannot be checked. The germline CDR1 and CDR2 sequences are PRHDT and FYEKMQ (reference sequence). The CDR3 runs to 18 residues. The CDR3 spells CASSPRRVMTDSTGEQYF.

This chain uses TRBV14 with TRBJ2-5. From germline, CDR1 is SGHDN and CDR2 FVKESK. CDR3 length: 14 residues. Here the CDR3 reads CASSTDTEGETQYF.

The chain uses TRBV3-1 and TRBJ2-2. The CDR3 spans 13 residues. Per germline, CDR1 LGHDT and CDR2 YNNKEL (reference sequence). Here the CDR3 reads CASSRDLTGELFF.

V is TRBV5-6 and J is TRBJ1-5. The CDR3 sequence is 13 residues long. From germline, CDR1 is SGHDT and CDR2 YYEEEE. Here the CDR3 reads CASSRTSTSPQHF.

V is TRBV20-1 and J is TRBJ2-1; TCRdb outputs TRBD2, but without DNA this stays unchecked. Germline V gene data show CDR1 as DFQATT and CDR2 as SNEGSKA (reference sequence). The CDR3 extends over 15 amino acids. Here the CDR3 reads CSASGLAGAPIRQFF.

V usage is TRBV29-1 and J usage is TRBJ2-5; TCRdb outputs TRBD2, but without DNA this stays unchecked. This CDR3 is built from 18 residues. Germline CDR1 and CDR2: SQVTM and ANQGSEA. CDR3 protein: CSVLTSGRSLPVGETQYF.

The chain is built from TRBV6-5 and TRBJ1-1; no DNA is available, so the TRBD1 call from TCRdb remains unchecked. Germline loops: CDR1 MNHEY, CDR2 SVGAGI. This CDR3 is built from 14 residues. CDR3 loop: CASRKTGKILEAFF.

The chain is built from TRBV30 and TRBJ2-1; TCRdb picks TRBD2, but there is no DNA to check that call. Germline CDR1 GTSNPN, CDR2 SVGIG (reference sequence). The CDR3 has 11 amino acids. CDR3 sequence: CAWTAGLGKFF.

The rearrangement joins TRBV4-2 to TRBJ2-3; TCRdb returns TRBD2, unconfirmable since there is no DNA. Germline V gene sequence: CDR1 LGHNA, CDR2 YNFKEQ. CDR3 length: 16 residues. CDR3 region: CASSRSLAGVSDTQYF.

The chain has TRBV12-3 or TRBV12-4 and TRBJ2-3. The CDR3 spans 14 residues. The CDR3 here is CASRLMFSADTQYF.

The CDR3 region is CSVDPGGGSYNEQFF. The chain couples TRBV29-1 to TRBJ2-1; TCRdb's D gene call, TRBD1, goes unchecked for lack of DNA. Germline values: CDR1 SQVTM, CDR2 ANQGSEA. The CDR3 has 15 residues.

The V call is TRBV5-1, the J call TRBJ2-1; TCRdb gives TRBD1 as the D gene, but with no DNA this cannot be confirmed. From germline, CDR1 is SGHRS and CDR2 YFSETQ. The CDR3 totals 15 residues. The CDR3 is CASSLEGRKDNEQFF.

V gene TRBV7-2 combines with J gene TRBJ2-1; TCRdb names TRBD2, which stays unverified in the absence of DNA. Germline CDR1 is SGHTA and CDR2 is FQGNSA. This CDR3 has 14 residues. CDR3 sequence: CASSAQGTFNEQFF.

The V call is TRBV10-3, the J call TRBJ2-1; without DNA, the TCRdb call of TRBD2 cannot be checked. CDR3 length equals 14 residues. Germline-derived CDR1 and CDR2 are ENHRY and SYGVKD. CDR3 protein: CAISVLAQYNEQFF.

The chain joins TRBV12-3 or TRBV12-4 to TRBJ2-1; checking the TCRdb D call of TRBD2 is not possible without DNA. The CDR3 is 19 residues long. CDR3 loop: CASSFYSGDGRASHNEQFF.

The genes are TRBV15 and TRBJ2-2; with no DNA, the TCRdb D assignment of TRBD1 cannot be verified. The CDR3 has 14 amino acids. Germline V gives CDR1 LNHNV, CDR2 YYDKDF (reference sequence). Here the CDR3 reads CATSKRTSTGELFF.

This chain links TRBV19 with TRBJ2-5; TCRdb's D call of TRBD1 is untestable without DNA. Germline CDR1 and CDR2: LNHDA and SQIVND (reference sequence). This CDR3 has 13 residues. CDR3 sequence reads: CASRTGKTETQYF. The variable domain in full, completed from reference TRBV19 and TRBJ2-5, reads DGGITQSPKYLFRKEGQNVTLSCEQNLNHDAMYWYRQDPGQGLRLIYYSQIVNDFQKGDIAEGYSVSREKKESFPLTVTSAQKNPTAFYLCASRTGKTETQYFGPGTRLLVL.

The chain couples TRBV5-1 to TRBJ2-3. There are 16 residues in the CDR3. Germline CDR1 and CDR2: SGHRS and YFSETQ. CDR3 region: CASSLAVDGLTDTQYF.